The clone carrying this T cell receptor beta chain occurred a few times. The antigen is undetermined. This specimen comes from a study of beta chain features in type 1 diabetes. Study-level points and caveats: Since sequencing was performed on cDNA, cells with high TCR expression could be over-represented.

Germline V lookup: CDR1 MGHRA, CDR2 YSYEKL. The CDR3 contains 16 residues. Trimming took off 4 bases at V and 4 bases at J, with 17 bases between the two ends. Sorted CD4+ subsets: naive, central memory, regulatory, stem cell-like memory (CD45RO/CCR7/CD25/CD127/CD95/CD27 panel). All of the sorted populations showed purity greater than 95%. Since all of the isolated RNA was reverse transcribed, expressed TCRB transcripts were what got sequenced. Sequencing was performed with immunoSEQ multiplex PCR; in TCRdb, only in-frame clones are kept and a portion is missing. The sample records around 300,000 clones, approximately 8.1% being singletons.

The material sequenced was central memory CD4+ T cells from blood. This receptor was identified in a woman aged 18-29 years in good health. The rearrangement links TRBV4-1 to TRBJ1-5; D unresolved. The CDR3 DNA follows: TGCGCCAGCAGCCTCCCGCCCCCAGAGATTAATCAGCCCCAGCATTTT. Residues: CASSLPPPEINQPQHF.